This TCR beta chain comes out of a study of blood T cell repertoires in COVID-19. Across the study: Both acute and convalescent COVID-19 samples were obtained from the United States, Italy and Spain. Sample material is recorded as cDNA or gDNA derived from T cells, B-cell-depleted T cells, or PBMCs.

Germline-derived CDR1 and CDR2 are SGHRS and YFSETQ. Germline trimming cut 7 bases from V and 3 bases from J; bases unmatched to any gene: 12. This CDR3 comprises 15 residues. Authors' methods: For nucleated cells, counts were estimated from reference gene primer amplification. Only in-frame clones appear in the TCRdb table, and some are missing; sequencing was by immunoSEQ multiplex PCR. V and J calls and clone size are copied from that table; D and trimming were computed from the DNA. The sample lists 200,000 to 300,000 clones, about nine tenths seen once, with roughly 7.8% in the top ten. The receptor's source is a man aged 60 to 75 who had recovered from COVID-19. The chain joins TRBV5-1 to TRBJ2-7; 8 nucleotides align to TRBD1. The source material was peripheral blood. CDR3 in DNA: TGCGCCAGCTCGGCCCTTACAGGGACAGGCTACGAGCAGTACTTC. Its protein product is CASSALTGTGYEQYF. The whole variable domain, filled in from reference TRBV5-1 and TRBJ2-7, reads KAGVTQTPRYLIKTRGQQVTLSCSPISGHRSVSWYQQTPGQGLQFLFEYFSETQRNKGNFPGRFSGRQFSNSRSEMNVSTLELGDSALYLCASSALTGTGYEQYFGPGTRLTVT.